The clone carrying this TCR beta chain was seen more than once but under ten times. The antigen remains unidentified. This entry is derived from a study of blood T cells in healthy people across ages. General study results and limits: Long-lived donors carried more naive CD4+ cells and greater diversity than aged donors.

The donors, healthy Caucasians from Russia, were aged roughly 6 to 90. Total RNA, at least 6 micrograms per sample, was extracted from PBMCs. PCR was performed a second time for 7 to 11 cycles using a sample-barcoded 5' primer and a J-beta primer mix. Template switching added a 12-random-nucleotide identifier to every cDNA molecule. TCRdb called the 5' RACE reads again in MiXCR, with one record for every CDR3 protein. The sample has about 1.8 million distinct CDR3 sequences, roughly 52% seen once. The germline V gene has CDR1 SGHTA and CDR2 FQGNSA. V shed 5 bases and J 2 bases; nucleotides not matched to a gene: 3. The length of the CDR3 is 15 residues.

Sample: blood. V and J are TRBV7-2 and TRBJ2-7; TRBD2 agrees at 13 bases. This TCR came from a woman between 35 and 50 years old in good health. The CDR3 is CASSHTSGGAYEQYF. CDR3 sequence (DNA): TGTGCCAGCAGCCACACTAGCGGGGGGGCCTACGAGCAGTACTTC.